The clone carrying this T cell receptor beta chain was found many times. Combining a sample-barcoded 5' primer with a J-beta primer mix, a second PCR ran for about 7 to 12 cycles. TCRdb re-derived calls from the 5' RACE reads in MiXCR, one entry per CDR3 protein. The sample records hundreds of thousands of distinct CDR3 sequences, roughly 25% being singletons. These data are taken from a study of blood T cells in healthy people across ages. The V gene's germline CDR1 is PRHDT and CDR2 FYEKMQ (reference sequence). The CDR3 runs to 12 residues. V lost 10 bases and J lost 6, with 15 bases in between. This sample was shared with a second study, whose subject was T cells of mothers and their children.

V gene TRBV13 combines with J gene TRBJ1-1, with a weak D call TRBD1 (5 bases). The receptor was derived from a boy between 5 and 17 years old in good health. Sequencing was done on a sample of blood. The CDR3 is CATNGASAEAFF. Here the CDR3 DNA reads TGTGCCACGAATGGGGCGAGCGCTGAAGCTTTCTTT.